One T cell receptor beta chain is described in this entry. In the authors' methods: Reference gene primer amplification in the assay estimated nucleated cell counts. Sequencing was performed with immunoSEQ multiplex PCR; in TCRdb, only in-frame clones are kept and a portion is missing. V, J and clone size are taken as reported in that table, and D and trimming were inferred from the DNA itself. This table holds around 230,000 clones, approximately 83% found once. The data originate from a study of blood T cell repertoires in COVID-19. As for the study in general: COVID-19 samples from acute and convalescent phases originated in the United States, Italy and Spain. Sources were T cells, B-cell-depleted T cells, or PBMCs; the material itself was cDNA or gDNA.

V was pared by 0 bases and J by 3 bases, with 9 bases of the junction left unmatched. This CDR3 has 17 amino acids. CDR1 and CDR2 from the germline V gene are SGHNT and YYREEE (reference sequence). This chain links TRBV5-4 with TRBJ2-1; 7 bases are a match to TRBD2. Sequencing was performed on peripheral blood. This receptor was obtained from a woman of 80 years or more with acute or convalescent COVID-19. CDR3 sequence reads: CASSLVPGEGGYNEQFF. CDR3 DNA sequence: TGTGCCAGCAGCTTGGTCCCCGGGGAGGGAGGCTACAATGAGCAGTTCTTC.